The TCR beta chain described here comes from a study of blood T cell repertoires in COVID-19. Study information: The cDNA or gDNA used as material had been derived from T cells, B-cell-depleted T cells, or PBMCs.

In the original analysis: Reference gene primer amplification gave estimated nucleated cell counts. Data came from immunoSEQ multiplex PCR; TCRdb stores just in-frame clones and leaves some out. For V, J and clone size, that table is used; D and trimming come from the DNA. This table holds roughly 300,000 clones, around 85% found once. Trimming removed 5 bases from V and 8 bases from J, with 10 bases in between. The germline CDR1 and CDR2 sequences are SNHLY and FYNNEI. CDR3 length equals 13 residues. This clone was seen a single time. The specimen sequenced was peripheral blood. The J gene is TRBJ1-6, the V gene TRBV2, with D possibly matching TRBD1 (6 bases). The clonotype originates from a human donor in a cohort sampled during active COVID-19. Here the CDR3 reads CASSQGIYSPLHF. In DNA, the CDR3 is TGTGCCAGCAGTCAGGGGATATATTCACCCCTCCACTTT.